The 19 T cell receptor beta chains listed next were all sequenced from one sample in a study of blood T cell repertoires in COVID-19. The table came from immunoSEQ multiplex PCR; TCRdb's copy has only in-frame clones and leaves some out. The repertoire holds almost 85,000 clones, with about 86% as singletons. Sequenced: peripheral blood. The source is a man older than 75 with active or convalescent COVID-19.

Turning to this clone: Within the sample, other DNA sequences also encode this same CDR3. This sequence joins TRBV30 and TRBJ1-2; perhaps TRBD1 as D (5 bases). Germline CDR1 reads GTSNPN; CDR2 reads SVGIG (reference sequence). Trimming pared 2 bases from V and 4 bases from J, leaving 11 bases between. The CDR3 sequence is 13 residues long. CDR3 sequence reads: CAWSPGGGYGYTF. The CDR3 bases are TGTGCCTGGAGTCCTGGGGGGGGCTATGGCTACACCTTC.

The table lists this clone with a count of one. This chain uses TRBV3-1 (or the pseudogene TRBV3-2) with TRBJ1-2; TRBD1 agrees at 7 bases. Germline V gives CDR1 LGHDT, CDR2 YNNKEL (reference sequence). The CDR3 has 14 amino acids. With 4 bases clipped from V and 4 bases from J, the junction kept 6 bases outside the gene matches. In DNA form, the CDR3 reads TGTGCCAGCAGCCCTGGGACAGCCTCCTATGGCTACACCTTC. Its protein product is CASSPGTASYGYTF.

The CDR3 region is CASRPPSGREGLGYTF. Written as DNA, the CDR3 is TGTGCCAGCAGACCCCCCTCGGGCAGGGAAGGGCTTGGCTACACCTTC. The V gene is TRBV28, the J gene TRBJ1-2, with D possibly TRBD1 on 5 matching bases. Trimming pared 6 bases from V and 7 bases from J, leaving 24 bases between. The CDR3 loop spans 16 amino acids. Germline-derived CDR1 and CDR2 are MDHEN and SYDVKM.

The V call is TRBV19, the J call TRBJ2-3, with D perhaps TRBD2 (7 bases). The germline V gene encodes CDR1 LNHDA and CDR2 SQIVND (reference sequence). Deletions cut 4 bases from V and 2 bases from J, with 19 bases between. CDR3 length: 17 amino acids. DNA of the CDR3: TGTGCCAGTAGTAGGGGGCGGGGGCCTGAAAACACAGATACGCAGTATTTT. The encoded protein is CASSRGRGPENTDTQYF.

The chain has TRBV7-2 and TRBJ2-5; 10 nucleotides agree with TRBD2. This CDR3 has 18 residues. Germline V lookup: CDR1 SGHTA, CDR2 FQGNSA. V shed 1 base, J shed 4 bases, and the junction held 12 bases outside the gene matches. CDR3 sequence reads: CASSLVASGGLTIETQYF. As DNA, the CDR3 is TGTGCCAGCAGCTTAGTTGCTAGCGGGGGCCTAACGATAGAGACCCAGTACTTC. The full variable domain, with the rest looked up from reference TRBV7-2 and TRBJ2-5, is GAGVSQSPSNKVTEKGKDVELRCDPISGHTALYWYRQSLGQGLEFLIYFQGNSAPDKSGLPSDRFSAERTGGSVSTLTIQRTQQEDSAVYLCASSLVASGGLTIETQYFGPGTRLLVL.

The V gene is TRBV7-9, the J gene TRBJ2-7; 8 bases fit TRBD2. Germline loops: CDR1 SEHNR, CDR2 FQNEAQ (reference sequence). The V and J ends lost 1 base and 1 base, in that order; junction bases with no gene match: 3. This CDR3 region has 15 residues. The CDR3: CASSLGSGVSYEQYF. CDR3 bases: TGTGCCAGCAGCTTAGGTAGCGGGGTTTCCTACGAGCAGTACTTC.

The table lists this clone with a count of one. This chain joins TRBV3-1 (or the pseudogene TRBV3-2) and TRBJ1-3, with D possibly matching TRBD1 (6 bases). Germline V gene sequence: CDR1 LGHDT, CDR2 YNNKEL (reference sequence). The CDR3 length is 13 residues. The germline V and J ends were trimmed by 7 bases and 8 bases, with 15 bases remaining between them. The CDR3: CASTKIGGYTIYF. CDR3 nucleotide sequence: TGTGCCAGCACCAAGATAGGGGGTTACACCATATATTTT.

The rearrangement links TRBV19 to TRBJ2-1, with TRBD2 as a possible D gene (6 bases). V lost 7 bases and J lost 5, with 15 bases in between. CDR1 is LNHDA, CDR2 SQIVND, per germline (reference sequence). The CDR3 is made up of 14 amino acids. The CDR3 DNA reads as TGTGCCAGTACGCGATGGGGGGTTGACAATGAGCAGTTCTTC. Translated, it gives CASTRWGVDNEQFF.

This clone was observed a handful of times. The chain has TRBV7-6 and TRBJ1-5; the D is unclear. Per the germline V gene, CDR1 is SGHVS and CDR2 is FNYEAQ. This CDR3 is 16 amino acids long. Trimming left V 5 bases short and J 6 bases short, with 20 bases between. The CDR3 sequence: CASSKAAGLSGQPQHF. The CDR3 coding sequence is TGTGCCAGCAGCAAAGCGGCGGGGTTATCGGGTCAGCCCCAGCATTTT.

The V gene is TRBV28, the J gene TRBJ2-1; 13 bases agree with TRBD2. This CDR3 spans 15 amino acids. J was trimmed by 5 bases and V by 4 bases; bases with no gene match: 2. Germline loops: CDR1 MDHEN, CDR2 SYDVKM. The chain's CDR3 is CASSSTSGGNNEQFF. CDR3 DNA sequence: TGTGCCAGCAGTTCGACTAGCGGGGGGAACAATGAGCAGTTCTTC. Combining the CDR3 with reference TRBV28 and TRBJ2-1 gives the whole variable domain DVKVTQSSRYLVKRTGEKVFLECVQDMDHENMFWYRQDPGLGLRLIYFSYDVKMKEKGDIPEGYSVSREKKERFSLILESASTNQTSMYLCASSSTSGGNNEQFFGPGTRLTVL.

V usage is TRBV7-8 and J usage is TRBJ2-7; the D gene is possibly TRBD2 (7 bases). V was pared by 1 base and J by 1 base, with 11 bases between. This CDR3 is built from 15 residues. Germline V gene lookup returns CDR1 SGHVS and CDR2 FQNEAQ. The CDR3 loop is CASSLGRGPSYEQYF. CDR3 nucleotides: TGTGCCAGCAGCTTAGGGCGGGGGCCTTCCTACGAGCAGTACTTC. The full variable domain, in which reference TRBV7-8 and TRBJ2-7 provide the parts outside the CDR3, is GAGVSQSPRYKVAKRGQDVALRCDPISGHVSLFWYQQALGQGPEFLTYFQNEAQLDKSGLPSDRFFAERPEGSVSTLKIQRTQQEDSAVYLCASSLGRGPSYEQYFGPGTRLTVT.

The V call is TRBV6-5, the J call TRBJ1-2; 7 nucleotides line up with TRBD1. V gave up 0 bases and J gave up 6 bases; unmatched junction bases: 7. Germline V gene data show CDR1 as MNHEY and CDR2 as SVGAGI. CDR3 length: 15 residues. The chain's CDR3 is CASSYSSNRGNGYTF. For the CDR3, the DNA is TGTGCCAGCAGTTACTCTAGTAACAGGGGTAATGGCTACACCTTC.

The rearrangement uses TRBV15 and TRBJ1-3; no clear D gene. V shed 1 base and J shed 2 bases, with 3 bases lying between them. The CDR3 length is 13 residues. Looked up from germline, CDR1 is LNHNV and CDR2 is YYDKDF (reference sequence). CDR3 sequence: CATSRVTGNTIYF. The CDR3 DNA follows: TGTGCCACCAGCAGAGTCACTGGAAACACCATATATTTT.

In nucleotides, the CDR3 is TGTGCCAGCAGCCCAGGGGGGAATAGGGATGAAAAACTGTTTTTT. Translation gives CASSPGGNRDEKLFF. This rearrangement joins TRBV9 to TRBJ1-4; 7 positions match TRBD1. This CDR3 region has 15 residues. Germline V lookup: CDR1 SGDLS, CDR2 YYNGEE. The junction had 9 bases not matched to a gene; V was cut back by 4 bases and J by 6 bases.

The genes are TRBV19 and TRBJ1-2; 7 bases are a match to TRBD1. Trimming removed 3 bases from V and 3 bases from J; junction bases left unmatched: 7. Germline CDR1 and CDR2: LNHDA and SQIVND (reference sequence). The CDR3 spans 15 residues. The DNA of the CDR3 is TGTGCCAGTAGTATTTGGAGGGGGCGTGACTATGGCTACACCTTC. It is translated as CASSIWRGRDYGYTF. The full variable domain, completed using reference TRBV19 and TRBJ1-2, is DGGITQSPKYLFRKEGQNVTLSCEQNLNHDAMYWYRQDPGQGLRLIYYSQIVNDFQKGDIAEGYSVSREKKESFPLTVTSAQKNPTAFYLCASSIWRGRDYGYTFGSGTRLTVV.

The CDR3 coding sequence is TGTGCCAGCAGCCCCCGCGGGACTCCCGGATCCTACGAGCAGTACTTC. This translates into CASSPRGTPGSYEQYF. The V and J genes are TRBV7-2 and TRBJ2-7; D might be TRBD2 (6 bases). Germline CDR1 and CDR2: SGHTA and FQGNSA. Trimming removed 5 bases from V and 1 base from J, with 18 bases in between. This CDR3 comprises 16 residues.

This clone has more than one count but fewer than ten. The rearrangement uses TRBV29-1 and TRBJ2-5; 10 positions match TRBD1. CDR1 is SQVTM and CDR2 is ANQGSEA in the germline V gene. The CDR3 covers 15 residues. J lost 3 bases, V lost 7 bases, and 11 bases had no gene match. Written as DNA, the CDR3 is TGCAGCGCTCAAGGACAGGGGGTACCGGAAGAGACCCAGTACTTC. Protein: CSAQGQGVPEETQYF.

The chain uses TRBV5-6 and TRBJ1-6; possibly TRBD1 for D (6 bases). Trimming shortened V by 2 bases and J by 0 bases, and 9 bases separated the two germline ends. Germline V CDR1 and CDR2: SGHDT, YYEEEE. CDR3 length: 16 residues. The CDR3 sequence is CASSLRGNSYNSPLHF. CDR3 nucleotides: TGTGCCAGCAGCTTAAGGGGGAACTCCTATAATTCACCCCTCCACTTT.

The chain uses TRBV15 and TRBJ1-1, with TRBD1 matching over 8 bases. CDR1 is LNHNV and CDR2 is YYDKDF in the germline V gene (reference sequence). The CDR3 length is 13 residues. J lost 6 bases, V lost 5 bases, and 5 bases had no gene match. Here the CDR3 DNA reads TGTGCCACCAGCGGCCAGGGGGCGGCTGAAGCTTTCTTT. It specifies CATSGQGAAEAFF.